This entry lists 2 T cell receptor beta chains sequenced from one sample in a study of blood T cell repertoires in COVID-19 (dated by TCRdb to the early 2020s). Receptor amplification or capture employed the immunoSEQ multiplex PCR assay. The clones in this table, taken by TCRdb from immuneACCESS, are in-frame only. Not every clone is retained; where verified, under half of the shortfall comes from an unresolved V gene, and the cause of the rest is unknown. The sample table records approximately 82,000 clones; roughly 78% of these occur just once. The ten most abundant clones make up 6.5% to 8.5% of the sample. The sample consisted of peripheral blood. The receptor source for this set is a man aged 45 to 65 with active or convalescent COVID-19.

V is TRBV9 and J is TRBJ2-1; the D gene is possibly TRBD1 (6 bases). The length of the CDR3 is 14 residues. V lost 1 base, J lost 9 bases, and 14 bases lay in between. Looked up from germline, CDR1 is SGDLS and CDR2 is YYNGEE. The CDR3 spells CASSVLNEGGEQFF. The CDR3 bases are TGTGCCAGCAGCGTATTAAACGAAGGGGGTGAGCAGTTCTTC. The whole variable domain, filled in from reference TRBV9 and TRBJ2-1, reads DSGVTQTPKHLITATGQRVTLRCSPRSGDLSVYWYQQSLDQGLQFLIQYYNGEERAKGNILERFSAQQFPDLHSELNLSSLELGDSALYFCASSVLNEGGEQFFGPGTRLTVL.

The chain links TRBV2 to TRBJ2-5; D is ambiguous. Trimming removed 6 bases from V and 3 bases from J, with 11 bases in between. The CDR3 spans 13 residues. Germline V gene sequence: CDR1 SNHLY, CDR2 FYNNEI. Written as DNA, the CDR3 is TGTGCCAGCAGGGCACCGCCCGAAGAGACCCAGTACTTC. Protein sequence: CASRAPPEETQYF.